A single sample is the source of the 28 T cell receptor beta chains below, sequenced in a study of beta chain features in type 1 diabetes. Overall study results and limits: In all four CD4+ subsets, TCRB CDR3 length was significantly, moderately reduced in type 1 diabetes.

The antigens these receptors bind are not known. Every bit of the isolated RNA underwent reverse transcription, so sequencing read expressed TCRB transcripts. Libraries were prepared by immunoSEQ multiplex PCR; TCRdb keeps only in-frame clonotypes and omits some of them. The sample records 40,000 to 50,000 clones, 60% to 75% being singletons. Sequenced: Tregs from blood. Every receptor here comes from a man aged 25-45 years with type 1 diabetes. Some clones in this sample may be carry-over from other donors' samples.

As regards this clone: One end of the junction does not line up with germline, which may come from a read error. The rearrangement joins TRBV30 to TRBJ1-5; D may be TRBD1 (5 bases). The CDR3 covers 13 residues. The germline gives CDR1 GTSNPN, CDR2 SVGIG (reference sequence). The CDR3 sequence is CAWSLQDNQPQHF. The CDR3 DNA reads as TGTGCCTGGAGTCTGCAGGACAATCAGCCCCAACATTTT. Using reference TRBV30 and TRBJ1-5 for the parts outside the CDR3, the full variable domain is SQTIHQWPATLVQPVGSPLSLECTVEGTSNPNLYWYRQAAGRGLQLLFYSVGIGQISSEVPQNLSASRPQDRQFILSSKKLLLSDSGFYLCAWSLQDNQPQHFGDGTRLSIL.

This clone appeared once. The CDR3 region has the DNA TGTGCCAGCAGTCGGCAGGGGTATGGAACTGAAGCTTTCTTT. Translated, it gives CASSRQGYGTEAFF. V gene TRBV6-5 combines with J gene TRBJ1-1; D is possibly TRBD1 (6 bases). The CDR3 loop spans 14 amino acids. V lost 5 bases to trimming and J lost 5 bases, with 15 bases between them. CDR1 and CDR2 from the germline V gene are MNHEY and SVGAGI.

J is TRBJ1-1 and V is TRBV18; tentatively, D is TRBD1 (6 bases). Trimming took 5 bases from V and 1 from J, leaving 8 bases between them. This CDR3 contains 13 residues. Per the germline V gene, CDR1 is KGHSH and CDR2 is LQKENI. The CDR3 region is CASSSGQNTEAFF. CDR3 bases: TGTGCCAGCTCATCGGGACAGAACACTGAAGCTTTCTTT.

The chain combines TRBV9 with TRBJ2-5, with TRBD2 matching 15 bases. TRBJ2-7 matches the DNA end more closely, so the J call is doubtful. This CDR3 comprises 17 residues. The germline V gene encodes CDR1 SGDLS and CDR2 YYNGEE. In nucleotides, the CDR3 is TGTGCCAGCAGCGTCGGGACTAGCGGGGGGCGGGCCTACGAGCAGTACTTC. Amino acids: CASSVGTSGGRAYEQYF.

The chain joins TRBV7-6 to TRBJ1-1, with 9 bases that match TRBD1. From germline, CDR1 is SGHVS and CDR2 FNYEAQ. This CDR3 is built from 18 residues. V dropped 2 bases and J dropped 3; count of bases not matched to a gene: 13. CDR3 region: CASSLYNGQGIGDTEAFF. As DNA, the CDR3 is TGTGCCAGCAGCTTATATAATGGACAGGGGATCGGGGACACTGAAGCTTTCTTT.

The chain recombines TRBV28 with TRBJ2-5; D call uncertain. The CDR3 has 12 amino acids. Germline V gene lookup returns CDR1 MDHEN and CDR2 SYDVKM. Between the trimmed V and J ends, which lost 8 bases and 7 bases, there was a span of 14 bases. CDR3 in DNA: TGTGCCAGCGGCCGGGTAGGTGGGACCCAGTACTTC. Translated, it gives CASGRVGGTQYF.

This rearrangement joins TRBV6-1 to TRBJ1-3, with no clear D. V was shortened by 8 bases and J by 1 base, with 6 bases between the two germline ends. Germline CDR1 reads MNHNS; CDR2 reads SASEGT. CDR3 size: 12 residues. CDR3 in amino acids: CASAGSGNTIYF. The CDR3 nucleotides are TGTGCCAGCGCGGGGTCTGGAAACACCATATATTTT.

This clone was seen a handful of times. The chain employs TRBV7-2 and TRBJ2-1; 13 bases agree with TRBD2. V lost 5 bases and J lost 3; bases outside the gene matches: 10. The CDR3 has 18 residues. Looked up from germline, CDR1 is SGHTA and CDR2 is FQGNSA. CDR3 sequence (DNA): TGTGCCAGCAGCATGACTAGCGGGGGGAACTATTACTACAATGAGCAGTTCTTC. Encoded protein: CASSMTSGGNYYYNEQFF.

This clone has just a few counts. CDR3: CASRRALSGNTIYF. CDR3 in DNA: TGTGCCAGCAGGCGGGCCCTCTCTGGAAACACCATATATTTT. The V call is TRBV6-5, the J call TRBJ1-3; no firm D call. V was pared by 6 bases and J by 0 bases, with 9 bases between. There are 14 residues in the CDR3. Germline V gene lookup returns CDR1 MNHEY and CDR2 SVGAGI.

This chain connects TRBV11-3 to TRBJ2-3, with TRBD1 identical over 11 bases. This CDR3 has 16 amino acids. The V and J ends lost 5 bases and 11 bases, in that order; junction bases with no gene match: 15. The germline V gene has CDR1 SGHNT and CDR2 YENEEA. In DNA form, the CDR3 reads TGTGCCAGCAGCCCCGGACAGGGGGCAATTTCTTCTGGGCAGTATTTT. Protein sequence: CASSPGQGAISSGQYF.

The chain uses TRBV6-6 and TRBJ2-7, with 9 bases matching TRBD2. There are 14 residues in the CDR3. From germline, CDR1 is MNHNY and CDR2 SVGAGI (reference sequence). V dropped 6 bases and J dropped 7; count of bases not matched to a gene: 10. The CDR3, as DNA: TGTGCCAGCAGAATCGCGGGGGGGGCGGGGGAGCAGTACTTC. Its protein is CASRIAGGAGEQYF.

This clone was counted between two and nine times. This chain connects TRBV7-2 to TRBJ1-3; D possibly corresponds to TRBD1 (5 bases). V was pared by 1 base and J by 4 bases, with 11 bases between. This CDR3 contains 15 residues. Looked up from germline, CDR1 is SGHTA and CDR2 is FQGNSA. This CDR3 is CASSLVLGEGNTIYF. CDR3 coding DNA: TGTGCCAGCAGCTTAGTTTTAGGGGAAGGAAACACCATATATTTT.

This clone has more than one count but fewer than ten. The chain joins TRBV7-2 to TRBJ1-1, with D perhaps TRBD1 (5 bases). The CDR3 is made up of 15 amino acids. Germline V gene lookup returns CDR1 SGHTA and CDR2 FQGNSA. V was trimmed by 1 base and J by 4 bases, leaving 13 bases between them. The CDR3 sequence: CASSLVPGIGTEAFF. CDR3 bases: TGTGCCAGCAGCTTAGTCCCAGGGATTGGCACTGAAGCTTTCTTT.

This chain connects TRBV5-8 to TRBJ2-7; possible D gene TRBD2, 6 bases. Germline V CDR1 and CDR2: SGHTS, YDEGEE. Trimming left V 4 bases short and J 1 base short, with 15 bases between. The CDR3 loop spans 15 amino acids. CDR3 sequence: CASSLPGDLSYEQYF. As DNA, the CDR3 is TGTGCCAGCAGCCTCCCCGGGGACTTATCCTACGAGCAGTACTTC. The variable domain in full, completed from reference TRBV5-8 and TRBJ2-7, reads EAGVTQSPTHLIKTRGQQATLRCSPISGHTSVYWYQQALGLGLQFLLWYDEGEERNRGNFPPRFSGRQFPNYSSELNVNALELEDSALYLCASSLPGDLSYEQYFGPGTRLTVT.

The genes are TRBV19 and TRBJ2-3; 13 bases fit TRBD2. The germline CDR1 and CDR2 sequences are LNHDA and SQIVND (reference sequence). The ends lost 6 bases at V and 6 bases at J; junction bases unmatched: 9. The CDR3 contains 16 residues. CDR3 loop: CASSATLAGGRDTQYF. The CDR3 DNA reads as TGTGCCAGTAGCGCAACACTAGCGGGGGGGCGGGATACGCAGTATTTT.

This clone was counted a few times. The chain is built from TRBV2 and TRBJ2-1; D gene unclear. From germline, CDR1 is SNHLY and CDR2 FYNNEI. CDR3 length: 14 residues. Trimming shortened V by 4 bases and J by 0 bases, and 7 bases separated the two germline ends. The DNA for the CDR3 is TGTGCCAGCAGTGTAGAGAGCTCCTACAATGAGCAGTTCTTC. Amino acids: CASSVESSYNEQFF. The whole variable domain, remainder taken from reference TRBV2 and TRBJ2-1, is EPEVTQTPSHQVTQMGQEVILRCVPISNHLYFYWYRQILGQKVEFLVSFYNNEISEKSEIFDDQFSVERPDGSNFTLKIRSTKLEDSAMYFCASSVESSYNEQFFGPGTRLTVL.

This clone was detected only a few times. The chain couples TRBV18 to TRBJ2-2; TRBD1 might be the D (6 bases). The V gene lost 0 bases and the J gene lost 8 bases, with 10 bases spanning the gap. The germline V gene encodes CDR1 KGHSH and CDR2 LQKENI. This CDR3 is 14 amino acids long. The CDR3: CASSPPGTIGELFF. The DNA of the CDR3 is TGTGCCAGCTCACCACCGGGGACAATAGGGGAGCTGTTTTTT.

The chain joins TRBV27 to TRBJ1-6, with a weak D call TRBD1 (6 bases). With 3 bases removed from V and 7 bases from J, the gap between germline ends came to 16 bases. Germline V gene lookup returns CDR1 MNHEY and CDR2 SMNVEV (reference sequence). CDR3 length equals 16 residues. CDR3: CASSLGQGLENSPLHF. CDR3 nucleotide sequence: TGTGCCAGCAGTTTGGGGCAGGGGCTCGAGAATTCACCCCTCCACTTT.

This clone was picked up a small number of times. The CDR3 sequence: CASSTGGSTDTQYF. The CDR3, as DNA: TGTGCCAGCAGCACGGGGGGTAGCACAGATACGCAGTATTTT. The chain carries TRBV5-4 and TRBJ2-3; 7 bases match TRBD2. V trimming: 4 bases; J trimming: 0 bases; junction bases outside the gene matches: 2. The CDR3 consists of 14 residues. CDR1 SGHNT and CDR2 YYREEE come from the germline V gene (reference sequence).

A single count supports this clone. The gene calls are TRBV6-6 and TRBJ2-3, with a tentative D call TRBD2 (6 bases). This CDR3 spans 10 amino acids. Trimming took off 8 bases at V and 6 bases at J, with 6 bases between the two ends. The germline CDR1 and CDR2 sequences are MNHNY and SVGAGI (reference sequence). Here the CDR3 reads CASGRDTQYF. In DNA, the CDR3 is TGTGCCAGCGGGAGGGATACGCAGTATTTT.

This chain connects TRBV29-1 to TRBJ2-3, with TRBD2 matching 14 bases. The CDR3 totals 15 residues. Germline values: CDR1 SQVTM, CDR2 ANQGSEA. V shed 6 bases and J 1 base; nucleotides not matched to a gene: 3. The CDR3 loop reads CSVGLAGGRTDTQYF. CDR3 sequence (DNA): TGCAGCGTCGGACTAGCGGGGGGCCGCACAGATACGCAGTATTTT.

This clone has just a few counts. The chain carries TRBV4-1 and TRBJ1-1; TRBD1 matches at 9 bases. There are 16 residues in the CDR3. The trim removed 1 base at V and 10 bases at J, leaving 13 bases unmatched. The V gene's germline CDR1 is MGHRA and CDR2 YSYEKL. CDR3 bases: TGCGCCAGCAGCCAAGCCCCGCCCGGGACAGGGACAAGAGCTTTCTTT. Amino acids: CASSQAPPGTGTRAFF.

In DNA form, the CDR3 reads TGCGCCAGCAGCTTTACAGGGGGCAATCAGCCCCAGCATTTT. Protein sequence: CASSFTGGNQPQHF. This chain links TRBV5-1 with TRBJ1-5; TRBD1 agrees at 7 bases. Trimming took 2 bases from V and 2 from J; bases not matched to a gene: 1. Germline V lookup: CDR1 SGHRS, CDR2 YFSETQ. This CDR3 spans 14 amino acids.

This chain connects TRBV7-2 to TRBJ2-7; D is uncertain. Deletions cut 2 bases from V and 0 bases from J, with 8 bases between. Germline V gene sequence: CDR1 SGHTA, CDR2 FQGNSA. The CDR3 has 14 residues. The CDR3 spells CASSLLATSYEQYF. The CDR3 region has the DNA TGTGCCAGCAGCTTATTGGCCACCTCCTACGAGCAGTACTTC.

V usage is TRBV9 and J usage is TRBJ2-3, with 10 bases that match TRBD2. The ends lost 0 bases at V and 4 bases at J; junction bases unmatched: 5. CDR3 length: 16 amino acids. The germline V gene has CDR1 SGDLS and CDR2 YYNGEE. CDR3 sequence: CASSVDPAGGADTQYF. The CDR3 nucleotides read TGTGCCAGCAGCGTAGATCCAGCGGGGGGGGCAGATACGCAGTATTTT.

CDR3 sequence (DNA): TGTGCCAGCAGCTCCCACAGGGGGATAAACTATGGCTACACCTTC. This gives the protein CASSSHRGINYGYTF. The chain joins TRBV7-3 to TRBJ1-2; 8 positions match TRBD1. Germline V gene sequence: CDR1 SGHTA, CDR2 FQGTGA. The length of the CDR3 is 15 residues. Trimming took 4 bases from V and 2 from J; bases not matched to a gene: 6.

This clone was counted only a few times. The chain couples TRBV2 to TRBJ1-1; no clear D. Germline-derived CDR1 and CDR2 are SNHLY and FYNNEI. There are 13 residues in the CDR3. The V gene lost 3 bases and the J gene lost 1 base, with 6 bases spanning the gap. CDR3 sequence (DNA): TGTGCCAGCAGTGACCAAGCGAACACTGAAGCTTTCTTT. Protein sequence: CASSDQANTEAFF. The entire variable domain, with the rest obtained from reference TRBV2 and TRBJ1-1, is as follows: EPEVTQTPSHQVTQMGQEVILRCVPISNHLYFYWYRQILGQKVEFLVSFYNNEISEKSEIFDDQFSVERPDGSNFTLKIRSTKLEDSAMYFCASSDQANTEAFFGQGTRLTVV.

The CDR3 loop is CASSFQGRGPQYF. CDR3 bases: TGTGCCAGCAGCTTTCAGGGGCGTGGGCCCCAGTACTTC. The rearrangement uses TRBV7-8 and TRBJ2-5, with D perhaps matching TRBD1 (6 bases). The germline V and J ends were trimmed by 3 bases and 9 bases, with 14 bases remaining between them. Germline values: CDR1 SGHVS, CDR2 FQNEAQ. CDR3 length: 13 residues.